Presented here are 12 T cell receptor beta chains from one specimen sequenced in a study of T cells in Graves' hyperthyroidism and ophthalmopathy. Amplification yielded TCR beta CDR3 regions, with RNA transcripts as the source. The study used the HTBI primer set for a first-round RT-PCR of the TCR CDR3. MiXCR, applied by TCRdb to the multiplex PCR reads, yields one record per CDR3 protein. Of 300,000 to 350,000 distinct CDR3 sequences in the sample, 18% were seen once. Material for sequencing was blood. Receptor source: a woman between 50 and 59 years old with Graves' hyperthyroidism.

The rearrangement links TRBV6-9 to TRBJ2-6; the match to TRBD1 covers 7 bases. Germline V gene sequence: CDR1 MNHGY, CDR2 SVAAGI. This CDR3 has 17 amino acids. With 4 bases clipped from V and 0 bases from J, the junction kept 6 bases outside the gene matches. The CDR3 is CASSSGQLDSGANVLTF. The CDR3, as DNA: TGTGCCAGCAGTTCGGGACAGTTAGACTCTGGGGCCAACGTCCTGACTTTC.

J is TRBJ1-1 and V is TRBV19; 8 positions agree with TRBD1. This CDR3 comprises 14 residues. V gave up 2 bases and J gave up 5 bases; unmatched junction bases: 4. The germline V gene has CDR1 LNHDA and CDR2 SQIVND (reference sequence). The CDR3 DNA follows: TGTGCCAGTAGTATACAGGGGGCGAGGACTGAAGCTTTCTTT. It is translated as CASSIQGARTEAFF.

In its sample, this clonotype was seen many times. The chain combines TRBV12-3 or TRBV12-4 with TRBJ1-2, with 7 bases lining up with TRBD1. This CDR3 is built from 14 residues. Trimming removed 4 bases from V and 2 bases from J; junction bases left unmatched: 4. The CDR3: CASSYLQGNYGYTF. In DNA form, the CDR3 reads TGTGCCAGCAGTTACCTACAGGGGAACTATGGCTACACCTTC.

In its sample, this clonotype was seen many times. The CDR3 loop is CASNSGLGYTF. The CDR3 nucleotides are TGTGCCAGCAATTCGGGATTGGGCTACACCTTC. The chain combines TRBV28 with TRBJ1-2, with D uncertain. Trimming removed 7 bases from V and 8 bases from J, with 11 bases in between. From germline, CDR1 is MDHEN and CDR2 SYDVKM. This CDR3 comprises 11 residues.

This clonotype was recorded at least ten times. The chain carries TRBV11-2 and TRBJ2-5, with D hard to call. The CDR3 is 15 amino acids. Germline CDR1 and CDR2: SGHAT and FQNNGV. Between the trimmed V and J ends, which lost 0 bases and 1 base, there was a span of 9 bases. The CDR3 here is CASSLEPRTQETQYF. For the CDR3, the DNA is TGTGCCAGCAGCTTAGAGCCCAGGACCCAAGAGACCCAGTACTTC.

This clonotype came up many times. The chain recombines TRBV3-1 with TRBJ2-5; maybe TRBD2 (7 bases). The length of the CDR3 is 11 residues. Trimming shortened V by 11 bases and J by 3 bases, and 10 bases separated the two germline ends. Germline values: CDR1 LGHDT, CDR2 YNNKEL (reference sequence). CDR3 nucleotide sequence: TGTGCCGGGGGGGCAGAAGAGACCCAGTACTTC. Translating gives CAGGAEETQYF.

This clonotype has a count of ten or more. V and J are TRBV20-1 and TRBJ2-7; possibly TRBD1 for D (5 bases). The V gene lost 3 bases and the J gene lost 5 bases, with 17 bases spanning the gap. In germline, CDR1 is DFQATT, CDR2 SNEGSKA (reference sequence). The CDR3 spans 14 residues. The chain's CDR3 is CSASRGREGNEQYF. The CDR3 DNA is TGCAGTGCTAGTAGGGGCAGGGAAGGCAACGAGCAGTACTTC.

V usage is TRBV3-1 and J usage is TRBJ2-7, with 7 positions matching TRBD1. Per germline, CDR1 LGHDT and CDR2 YNNKEL (reference sequence). CDR3 length equals 15 residues. The V and J ends lost 1 base and 4 bases, in that order; junction bases with no gene match: 7. Here the CDR3 DNA reads TGTGCCAGCAGCCAAGGGGTGGGGACAGTTTACGAGCAGTACTTC. Protein: CASSQGVGTVYEQYF.

In its sample, this clonotype was seen a few times. The CDR3 reads CASSLGAGATGSTLAKNIQYF. The CDR3 DNA reads as TGTGCCAGCAGTTTAGGCGCCGGGGCCACGGGGTCTACCTTAGCCAAAAACATTCAGTACTTC. The J gene is TRBJ2-4, the V gene TRBV27, with D perhaps being TRBD1 or TRBD2 (5 bases each). Germline V CDR1 and CDR2: MNHEY, SMNVEV (reference sequence). The CDR3 consists of 21 residues. V lost 2 bases to trimming and J lost 0 bases, with 26 bases between them.

This clonotype was observed at least ten times. The V call is TRBV18, the J call TRBJ2-5; D is possibly TRBD2 (6 bases). The length of the CDR3 is 14 residues. CDR1 is KGHSH and CDR2 is LQKENI in the germline V gene. Trimming removed 3 bases from V and 2 bases from J, with 10 bases in between. The CDR3 here is CASSPPGSQETQYF. The CDR3 DNA follows: TGTGCCAGCTCACCCCCCGGGAGTCAAGAGACCCAGTACTTC.

V gene TRBV5-1 combines with J gene TRBJ2-2, with D maybe TRBD2 (5 bases). The CDR3 is 14 residues long. V lost 0 bases and J lost 6, with 9 bases in between. Germline V lookup: CDR1 SGHRS, CDR2 YFSETQ. CDR3 coding DNA: TGCGCCAGCAGCTTGGCCACGGAGGCCGGGGAGCTGTTTTTT. Its translation: CASSLATEAGELFF.

This chain links TRBV7-2 with TRBJ2-1; D possibly corresponds to TRBD2 (6 bases). With 5 bases removed from V and 3 bases from J, the gap between germline ends came to 14 bases. Per the germline V gene, CDR1 is SGHTA and CDR2 is FQGNSA. The CDR3 loop spans 15 amino acids. CDR3 coding DNA: TGTGCCAGCAGCAACCAGGGACTTCTCTACAATGAGCAGTTCTTC. This translates into CASSNQGLLYNEQFF.